The source of this TCR beta chain is a study of cytomegalovirus exposure and HLA in healthy donors. A multiplex PCR was run with 60 Vbeta primers and 13 Jbeta primers. Assay: immunoSEQ multiplex PCR; the TCRdb copy retains only in-frame clones and omits some. The table records some 150,000 clones, roughly 78% of them present only once. Germline loops: CDR1 MNHNS, CDR2 SASEGT. The V and J ends lost 4 bases and 5 bases respectively, with 8 bases between them. The CDR3 extends over 13 amino acids. Study conclusions and caveats: Per a later analysis, roughly 17,000 TCR beta sequences showed association with HLA alleles at 0.05 false discovery rate. When analyzed later, a missense DCLRE1C variant was found to be linked to TCR beta V- and J-gene trimming. It was in a later analysis that TCR association rates were seen to vary by HLA locus, highest for DRB1 and lowest for HLA-C. Reports described diagnosis of cytomegalovirus status by the classifier as highly specific and sensitive.

With regard to this clone: No antigen is known for it.

This sequence originates from a man over 45 in good health and CMV-seropositive. The sample consisted of PBMCs. This sequence joins TRBV6-1 and TRBJ2-2; weak D call: TRBD1 (6 bases). The CDR3 sequence is CASSVGQTGELFF. CDR3 coding DNA: TGTGCCAGCAGTGTCGGACAGACCGGGGAGCTGTTTTTT.